These 10 T cell receptor beta chains were sequenced from one sample in a study of blood T cell repertoires in COVID-19. Here immunoSEQ multiplex PCR was the method, and the copy in TCRdb shows in-frame clones only, minus some. There are 150,000 or so clones in the sample; roughly four fifths occur only once, and about an eighth lies in the top ten. The source material was peripheral blood. The receptor source for this set is a man in his 70s who had recovered from COVID-19.

About this clone: In the same sample, other DNA sequences code for this CDR3. CDR3 in DNA: TGTGCCAGCAGCCTCGGACAGGGGAGGACTGAAGCTTTCTTT. Its translation is CASSLGQGRTEAFF. This sequence joins TRBV14 and TRBJ1-1, with 9 bases that match TRBD1. V gave up 4 bases and J gave up 5 bases; unmatched junction bases: 5. The CDR3 has 14 amino acids. The germline V gene has CDR1 SGHDN and CDR2 FVKESK.

This chain links TRBV7-3 with TRBJ2-2, with a possible D match to TRBD2 (6 bases). Trimming took 6 bases from V and 4 from J, leaving 21 bases between them. From germline, CDR1 is SGHTA and CDR2 FQGTGA. The CDR3 totals 17 residues. The DNA of the CDR3 is TGTGCCAGCAGGTTACTAGGGGAGGCGACAAGCACCGGGGAGCTGTTTTTT. Translated, it gives CASRLLGEATSTGELFF.

The V call is TRBV7-9, the J call TRBJ1-6; 11 positions agree with TRBD1. The germline gives CDR1 SEHNR, CDR2 FQNEAQ (reference sequence). This CDR3 region has 16 residues. Germline trimming cut 4 bases from V and 6 bases from J; bases unmatched to any gene: 5. The CDR3 here is CASSSSGTGGNSPLHF. CDR3 nucleotides: TGTGCCAGCAGCTCATCCGGGACAGGGGGTAATTCACCCCTCCACTTT.

The V gene is TRBV19, the J gene TRBJ1-3; 7 bases are a match to TRBD1. Germline V CDR1 and CDR2: LNHDA, SQIVND (reference sequence). J lost 0 bases, V lost 3 bases, and 2 bases had no gene match. The CDR3 is 15 amino acids. CDR3 in amino acids: CASSMGQSSGNTIYF. CDR3 bases: TGTGCCAGTAGTATGGGACAGAGCTCTGGAAACACCATATATTTT. Complete variable domain (other parts from reference TRBV19 and TRBJ1-3): DGGITQSPKYLFRKEGQNVTLSCEQNLNHDAMYWYRQDPGQGLRLIYYSQIVNDFQKGDIAEGYSVSREKKESFPLTVTSAQKNPTAFYLCASSMGQSSGNTIYFGEGSWLTVV.

The chain uses TRBV6-6 and TRBJ2-1; TRBD1 might be the D (6 bases). V was cut by 6 bases and J by 2 bases, with 14 bases left in between. This CDR3 is built from 15 residues. CDR1 is MNHNY and CDR2 is SVGAGI in the germline V gene (reference sequence). The CDR3 protein is CASSRFGTTYNEQFF. As DNA, the CDR3 is TGTGCCAGCAGCCGCTTCGGGACAACCTACAATGAGCAGTTCTTC.

CDR3 in DNA: TGTGCCAGCAGTTACCCCGCCGGGACCCAGTACTTC. Its translation: CASSYPAGTQYF. V and J are TRBV6-6 and TRBJ2-5; no definite D call. The V end was cut by 2 bases, the J end by 7 bases, with 8 bases between. This CDR3 has 12 amino acids. CDR1 is MNHNY and CDR2 is SVGAGI in the germline V gene (reference sequence).

CDR3 residues: CASSLGVTSGSLTGELFF. The DNA of the CDR3 is TGTGCCAGCAGCTTAGGGGTGACTAGCGGGAGTCTCACCGGGGAGCTGTTTTTT. This chain uses TRBV7-2 with TRBJ2-2, with 12 bases aligning to TRBD2. This CDR3 has 18 residues. Trimming cost V 1 base and J 4 bases; bases outside gene matches: 7. Germline lookup yields CDR1 SGHTA and CDR2 FQGNSA.

This clone was seen only once. The CDR3 is CASSGLAGKSVQFF. DNA for the CDR3: TGTGCCAGCAGTGGTCTAGCGGGAAAGAGCGTGCAGTTCTTC. The chain couples TRBV2 to TRBJ2-1; 9 nucleotides agree with TRBD2. CDR1 SNHLY and CDR2 FYNNEI come from the germline V gene. The V segment lost 4 bases and the J segment 12 bases; nucleotides outside the gene matches: 10. This CDR3 has 14 amino acids.

The J gene is TRBJ1-4, the V gene TRBV2; TRBD1 aligns across 7 bases. Germline CDR1 is SNHLY and CDR2 is FYNNEI. V trimming: 8 bases; J trimming: 7 bases; junction bases outside the gene matches: 7. This CDR3 is 13 amino acids long. Here the CDR3 DNA reads TGTGCCAGCGTCCAGGGGGTTGGTGAAAAACTGTTTTTT. Translated: CASVQGVGEKLFF.

This clone has a single count. The chain employs TRBV12-5 and TRBJ2-1; a possible D gene is TRBD1 (6 bases). V was clipped by 7 bases and J by 9 bases, with 13 bases between them. Germline CDR1 reads LGHNT; CDR2 reads FRNRAP. The length of the CDR3 is 12 residues. The CDR3 nucleotides read TGTGCTAGTGCCAAACCAGGGGTTGAGCAGTTCTTC. Translated, it gives CASAKPGVEQFF.